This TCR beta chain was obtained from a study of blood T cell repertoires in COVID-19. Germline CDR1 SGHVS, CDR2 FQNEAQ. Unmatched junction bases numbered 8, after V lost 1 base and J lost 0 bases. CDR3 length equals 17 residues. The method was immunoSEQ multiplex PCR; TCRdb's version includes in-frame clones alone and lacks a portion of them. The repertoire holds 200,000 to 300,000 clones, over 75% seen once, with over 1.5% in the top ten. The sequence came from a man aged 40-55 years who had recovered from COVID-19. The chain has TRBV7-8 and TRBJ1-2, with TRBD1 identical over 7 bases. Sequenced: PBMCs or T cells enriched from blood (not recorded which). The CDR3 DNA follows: TGTGCCAGCAGCTTAGGAATCCGGACAGGAACTAACTATGGCTACACCTTC. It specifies CASSLGIRTGTNYGYTF.